The 22 T cell receptor beta chains below come from one sample, sequenced in a study of cytotoxic CD8 clonotypes in ibrutinib-treated CLL. Generated by immunoSEQ multiplex PCR, the TCRdb table keeps only in-frame clones and is missing some. Of 20,000 to 30,000 clones in the sample, 65% to 80% were seen once. Sequences were derived from PBMCs, sampled after 12 months of ibrutinib treatment. The receptors derive from a human donor with chronic lymphocytic leukemia.

The gene calls are TRBV7-3 and TRBJ2-2; weak D call: TRBD2 (5 bases). The CDR3 is 15 amino acids. V lost 3 bases and J lost 5, with 13 bases in between. The V gene's germline CDR1 is SGHTA and CDR2 FQGTGA. CDR3 sequence reads: CASSLYGEGTGELFF. DNA for the CDR3: TGTGCCAGCAGCTTGTACGGGGAAGGGACCGGGGAGCTGTTTTTT.

V and J are TRBV15 and TRBJ2-1; TRBD2 matches at 9 bases. J lost 10 bases, V lost 0 bases, and 7 bases had no gene match. Germline CDR1 is LNHNV and CDR2 is YYDKDF (reference sequence). The CDR3 is made up of 15 amino acids. The CDR3 nucleotides are TGTGCCACCAGCAGAGAAGCGGGGGGTTTAGGGGAGCAGTTCTTC. Translating it yields CATSREAGGLGEQFF.

This CDR3 is CASRSRTGTTDTQYF. The CDR3 DNA reads as TGTGCCAGCAGGAGTCGGACAGGTACCACAGATACGCAGTATTTT. The rearrangement joins TRBV2 to TRBJ2-3, with TRBD1 matching 7 bases. Germline CDR1 SNHLY, CDR2 FYNNEI. Losses at the gene ends were 6 bases for V and 2 bases for J; bases not matched to a gene: 8. The CDR3 covers 15 residues.

The rearrangement links TRBV5-1 to TRBJ1-1; D might be TRBD1 (5 bases). Germline V CDR1 and CDR2: SGHRS, YFSETQ. There are 14 residues in the CDR3. Trimming stripped 3 bases from V and 6 bases from J, with 15 bases between. CDR3 nucleotide sequence: TGCGCCAGCAGCTATGGGACCGGCTTGGCTGAAGCTTTCTTT. Protein product: CASSYGTGLAEAFF.

The chain has TRBV5-1 and TRBJ2-7; 7 bases agree with TRBD2. Germline CDR1 is SGHRS and CDR2 is YFSETQ. V dropped 7 bases and J dropped 3; count of bases not matched to a gene: 7. There are 13 residues in the CDR3. The CDR3 region has the DNA TGCGCCAGCGGGACTTTAGCGGGCTACGAGCAGTACTTC. It specifies CASGTLAGYEQYF.

Notes on this clone: No DNA is shown, since the ends of the CDR3 on it are uncertain; the CDR3 is the one TCRdb lists. This chain connects TRBV6-4 to TRBJ1-5. The CDR3 numbers 9 amino acids, ends counted. Germline V gives CDR1 MRHNA, CDR2 SNTAGT. CDR3: CASISPSIF.

The J gene is TRBJ2-1, the V gene TRBV19, with 8 positions matching TRBD2. Germline V gene sequence: CDR1 LNHDA, CDR2 SQIVND (reference sequence). This CDR3 spans 14 amino acids. The V and J ends lost 6 bases and 4 bases, in that order; junction bases with no gene match: 5. The CDR3 spells CASSTGGPYNEQFF. The DNA for the CDR3 is TGTGCCAGTAGCACGGGGGGGCCGTACAATGAGCAGTTCTTC.

The chain uses TRBV10-1 and TRBJ1-4, with D possibly matching TRBD1 (5 bases). Germline assignment: CDR1 WNHNN and CDR2 SYGVQD (reference sequence). CDR3 size: 16 residues. The V end lost 4 bases, the J end lost 1 base, and 13 bases lay between the germline ends. CDR3 in amino acids: CASSGPGGETNEKLFF. DNA for the CDR3: TGCGCCAGCAGTGGGCCCGGGGGGGAAACTAATGAAAAACTGTTTTTT.

The chain links TRBV4-1 to TRBJ2-1; D is perhaps TRBD2 (5 bases). This CDR3 is built from 16 residues. The V end lost 0 bases, the J end lost 2 bases, and 11 bases lay between the germline ends. Germline V CDR1 and CDR2: MGHRA, YSYEKL. The chain's CDR3 is CASSQEGGRTYNEQFF. The DNA of the CDR3 is TGCGCCAGCAGCCAAGAAGGTGGGAGAACCTACAATGAGCAGTTCTTC.

This rearrangement joins TRBV15 to TRBJ2-1; TRBD1 aligns across 11 bases. V lost 4 bases, J lost 8 bases, and 10 bases stayed unmatched. Germline V lookup: CDR1 LNHNV, CDR2 YYDKDF (reference sequence). This CDR3 has 16 amino acids. CDR3 sequence (DNA): TGTGCCACCAGCAAGACCCCGGACAGGGGGCACCATGAGCAGTTCTTC. Encoded protein: CATSKTPDRGHHEQFF.

This chain uses TRBV11-2 with TRBJ2-5, with unresolved D. Germline loops: CDR1 SGHAT, CDR2 FQNNGV. Trimming took off 1 base at V and 4 bases at J, with 10 bases between the two ends. The CDR3 runs to 14 residues. This chain's CDR3 is CASSLGGSLETQYF. DNA of the CDR3: TGTGCCAGCAGCTTAGGTGGCTCCCTAGAGACCCAGTACTTC.

The rearrangement joins TRBV5-1 to TRBJ2-1; TRBD1 is a possible D gene (5 bases). CDR1 SGHRS and CDR2 YFSETQ come from the germline V gene. Deletions cut 0 bases from V and 4 bases from J, with 11 bases between. The length of the CDR3 is 15 residues. The CDR3 is CASSLDQGSYNEQFF. CDR3 coding DNA: TGCGCCAGCAGCTTGGATCAGGGTAGTTACAATGAGCAGTTCTTC.

The chain recombines TRBV6-5 with TRBJ1-3; the D is unclear. CDR1 is MNHEY, CDR2 SVGAGI, per germline. V dropped 3 bases and J dropped 0 bases, with 9 bases sitting between them. This CDR3 has 15 residues. This CDR3 reads CASSYSRHSGNTIYF. In nucleotides, the CDR3 is TGTGCCAGCAGTTATTCCCGGCACTCTGGAAACACCATATATTTT.

This rearrangement joins TRBV7-9 to TRBJ1-1; D is ambiguous. Trimming pared 3 bases from V and 5 bases from J, leaving 4 bases between. The CDR3 has 11 residues. Germline-derived CDR1 and CDR2 are SEHNR and FQNEAQ (reference sequence). CDR3 coding DNA: TGTGCCAGCAGCTTCCGTACTGAAGCTTTCTTT. Amino acids: CASSFRTEAFF. Variable domain in full (rest from reference TRBV7-9 and TRBJ1-1): DTGVSQNPRHKITKRGQNVTFRCDPISEHNRLYWYRQTLGQGPEFLTYFQNEAQLEKSRLLSDRFSAERPKGSFSTLEIQRTEQGDSAMYLCASSFRTEAFFGQGTRLTVV.

This chain links TRBV19 with TRBJ1-3, with a weak D call TRBD1 (5 bases). Germline V gene data show CDR1 as LNHDA and CDR2 as SQIVND (reference sequence). V was trimmed by 6 bases and J by 0 bases, leaving 18 bases between them. This CDR3 is built from 17 residues. The CDR3, as DNA: TGTGCCAGTAGCGTGTTGGGAGGGACGAGCTCTGGAAACACCATATATTTT. Its translation is CASSVLGGTSSGNTIYF. The full variable domain, completed using reference TRBV19 and TRBJ1-3, is DGGITQSPKYLFRKEGQNVTLSCEQNLNHDAMYWYRQDPGQGLRLIYYSQIVNDFQKGDIAEGYSVSREKKESFPLTVTSAQKNPTAFYLCASSVLGGTSSGNTIYFGEGSWLTVV.

A few counts support this clone. The V gene is TRBV9, the J gene TRBJ2-5; 7 positions agree with TRBD1. The junction had 16 bases not matched to a gene; V was cut back by 4 bases and J by 4 bases. Germline V gene sequence: CDR1 SGDLS, CDR2 YYNGEE. The CDR3 loop spans 17 amino acids. In DNA form, the CDR3 reads TGTGCCAGCAGCTCCTACCTCGGGACAGCGGAGCGAGAGACCCAGTACTTC. It yields the protein CASSSYLGTAERETQYF.

The CDR3 loop is CASSQGQINEKLFF. The CDR3, as DNA: TGTGCCAGCTCACAAGGGCAGATTAATGAAAAACTGTTTTTT. This sequence joins TRBV18 and TRBJ1-4; D not certain. In germline, CDR1 is KGHSH, CDR2 LQKENI. V lost 4 bases, J lost 4 bases, and 10 bases lay in between. The CDR3 is made up of 14 amino acids.

The V and J genes are TRBV29-1 and TRBJ1-3, with D hard to call. CDR1 and CDR2 (germline): SQVTM, ANQGSEA. The CDR3 runs 14 residues. V was cut by 0 bases and J by 0 bases, with 6 bases left in between. The CDR3 DNA sequence: TGCAGCGTTGAAGACCCTTTCTCTGGAAACACCATATATTTT. Its translation is CSVEDPFSGNTIYF. Looking up the rest from reference TRBV29-1 and TRBJ1-3 gives the full variable domain: SAVISQKPSRDICQRGTSLTIQCQVDSQVTMMFWYRQQPGQSLTLIATANQGSEATYESGFVIDKFPISRPNLTFSTLTVSNMSPEDSSIYLCSVEDPFSGNTIYFGEGSWLTVV.

In this sample, this clone turned up a few times. The CDR3 bases are TGTGCCAGCAGCTTAGGGCCCACGGGGGAAAGAGCTTTCTTT. Its translation: CASSLGPTGERAFF. The rearrangement uses TRBV11-2 and TRBJ1-1; a possible D gene is TRBD1 (5 bases). V dropped 1 base and J dropped 10 bases, with 16 bases sitting between them. CDR3 length equals 14 residues. CDR1 and CDR2 from the germline V gene are SGHAT and FQNNGV.

This clone was seen just once. J is TRBJ2-5 and V is TRBV19, with D uncertain. CDR1 is LNHDA, CDR2 SQIVND, per germline (reference sequence). Trimming shortened V by 3 bases and J by 5 bases, and 4 bases separated the two germline ends. The CDR3 has 11 residues. The CDR3 DNA sequence: TGTGCCAGTAGTATCATGGAGACCCAGTACTTC. It specifies CASSIMETQYF.

The chain recombines TRBV19 with TRBJ2-1; D is ambiguous. Trimming took off 7 bases at V and 3 bases at J, with 13 bases between the two ends. Germline V gene data show CDR1 as LNHDA and CDR2 as SQIVND (reference sequence). The CDR3 runs to 14 residues. CDR3 protein: CASTHGLDYNEQFF. CDR3 coding DNA: TGTGCCAGTACCCACGGGTTGGACTACAATGAGCAGTTCTTC. The variable domain in full, completed from reference TRBV19 and TRBJ2-1, reads DGGITQSPKYLFRKEGQNVTLSCEQNLNHDAMYWYRQDPGQGLRLIYYSQIVNDFQKGDIAEGYSVSREKKESFPLTVTSAQKNPTAFYLCASTHGLDYNEQFFGPGTRLTVL.

V usage is TRBV2 and J usage is TRBJ2-3; 13 nucleotides match TRBD2. V lost 5 bases to trimming and J lost 1 base; unmatched junction nucleotides: 3. The CDR3 totals 16 residues. Germline CDR1 and CDR2: SNHLY and FYNNEI. This CDR3 is CASSFGLAGGTDTQYF. CDR3 coding DNA: TGTGCCAGCAGTTTTGGACTAGCGGGGGGCACAGATACGCAGTATTTT.